This TCR beta chain came from a study of blood T cell repertoires in COVID-19. The germline gives CDR1 MGHRA, CDR2 YSYEKL. J lost 3 bases, V lost 1 base, and 5 bases had no gene match. The CDR3 loop spans 15 amino acids. Original handling: For nucleated cells, counts were estimated from reference gene primer amplification. The protocol was immunoSEQ multiplex PCR, while the TCRdb copy is restricted to in-frame clones and leaves out a portion. V, J and clone size reflect that table, while D and trimming were determined from the DNA. The table includes about 280,000 clones, 85% detected once. The material sequenced was PBMCs or T cells enriched from blood (not recorded which). The origin of this receptor is a woman in her forties or fifties who had recovered from COVID-19. The V gene is TRBV4-1, the J gene TRBJ2-7; 8 nucleotides match TRBD1. The CDR3 is CASSQGPGQVYEQYF. In DNA form, the CDR3 reads TGCGCCAGCAGCCAAGGACCGGGACAGGTCTACGAGCAGTACTTC.